The source of this T cell receptor beta chain is a study of control samples from healthy donors and cancer patients. Assay: immunoSEQ multiplex PCR; the TCRdb copy retains only in-frame clones and omits some. The sample lists under 200,000 clones; approximately 96% were seen once. Sequencing was carried out using blood. This TCR derives from a woman aged 40 to 50 in good health.

This chain's CDR3 is CASSSGLLIQYF. In DNA, the CDR3 is TGTGCCAGCAGCTCTGGACTGTTAATTCAGTACTTC. The rearrangement links TRBV7-9 to TRBJ2-4; the D gene is possibly TRBD2 (5 bases). V was cut by 4 bases and J by 10 bases, with 11 bases left in between. The length of the CDR3 is 12 residues. The germline V gene has CDR1 SEHNR and CDR2 FQNEAQ (reference sequence).